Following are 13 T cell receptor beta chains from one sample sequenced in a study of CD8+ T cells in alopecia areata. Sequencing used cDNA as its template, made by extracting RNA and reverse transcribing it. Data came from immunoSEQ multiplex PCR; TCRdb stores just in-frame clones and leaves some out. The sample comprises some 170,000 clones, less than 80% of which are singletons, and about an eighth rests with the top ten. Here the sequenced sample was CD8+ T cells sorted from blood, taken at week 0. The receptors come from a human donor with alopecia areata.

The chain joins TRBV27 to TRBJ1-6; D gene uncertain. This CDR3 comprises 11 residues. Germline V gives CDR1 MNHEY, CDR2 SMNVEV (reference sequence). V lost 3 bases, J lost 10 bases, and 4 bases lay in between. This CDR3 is CASSLESPLHF. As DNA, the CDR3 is TGTGCCAGCAGTTTGGAATCACCCCTCCACTTT.

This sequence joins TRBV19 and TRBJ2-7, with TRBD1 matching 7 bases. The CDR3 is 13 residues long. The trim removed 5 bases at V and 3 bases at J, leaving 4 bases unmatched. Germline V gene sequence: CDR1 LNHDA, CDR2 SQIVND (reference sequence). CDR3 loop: CASSATGNYEQYF. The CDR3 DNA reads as TGTGCCAGTAGTGCGACAGGGAACTACGAGCAGTACTTC.

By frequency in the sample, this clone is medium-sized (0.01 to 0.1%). The CDR3 bases are TGTGCCACCAGCACTCAGGGGCAAAGAGATGGCTACACCTTC. This gives the protein CATSTQGQRDGYTF. The chain recombines TRBV15 with TRBJ1-2; possibly TRBD1 for D (6 bases). V lost 4 bases to trimming and J lost 6 bases, with 15 bases between them. The germline V gene encodes CDR1 LNHNV and CDR2 YYDKDF (reference sequence). The CDR3 length is 14 residues.

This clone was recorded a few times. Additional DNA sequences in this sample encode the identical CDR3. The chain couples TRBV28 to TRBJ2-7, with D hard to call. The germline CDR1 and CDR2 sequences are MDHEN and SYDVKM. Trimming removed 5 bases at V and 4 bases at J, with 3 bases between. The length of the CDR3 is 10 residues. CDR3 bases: TGTGCCAGCAGTGCGTACGAGCAGTACTTC. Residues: CASSAYEQYF.

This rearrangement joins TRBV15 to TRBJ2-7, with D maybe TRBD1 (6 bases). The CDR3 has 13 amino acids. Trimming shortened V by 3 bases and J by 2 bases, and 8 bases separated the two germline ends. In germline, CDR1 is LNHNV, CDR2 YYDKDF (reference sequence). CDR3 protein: CATSSTGTYEQYF. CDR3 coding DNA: TGTGCCACCAGCAGTACAGGGACCTACGAGCAGTACTTC. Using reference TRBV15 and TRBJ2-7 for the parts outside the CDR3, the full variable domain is DAMVIQNPRYQVTQFGKPVTLSCSQTLNHNVMYWYQQKSSQAPKLLFHYYDKDFNNEADTPDNFQSRRPNTSFCFLDIRSPGLGDTAMYLCATSSTGTYEQYFGPGTRLTVT.

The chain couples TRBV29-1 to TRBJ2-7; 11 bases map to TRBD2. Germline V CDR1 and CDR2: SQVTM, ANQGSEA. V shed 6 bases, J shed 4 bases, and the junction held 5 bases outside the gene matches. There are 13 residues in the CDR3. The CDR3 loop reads CSVQLAGAYEQYF. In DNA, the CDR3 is TGCAGCGTCCAACTAGCGGGGGCTTACGAGCAGTACTTC.

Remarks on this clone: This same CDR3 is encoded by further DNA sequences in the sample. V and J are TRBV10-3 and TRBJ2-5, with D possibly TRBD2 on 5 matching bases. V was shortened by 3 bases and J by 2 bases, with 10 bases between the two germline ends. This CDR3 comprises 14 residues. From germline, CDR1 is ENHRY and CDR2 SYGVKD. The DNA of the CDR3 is TGTGCCATCAGTGAATCAGGAGGTCAAGAGACCCAGTACTTC. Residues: CAISESGGQETQYF.

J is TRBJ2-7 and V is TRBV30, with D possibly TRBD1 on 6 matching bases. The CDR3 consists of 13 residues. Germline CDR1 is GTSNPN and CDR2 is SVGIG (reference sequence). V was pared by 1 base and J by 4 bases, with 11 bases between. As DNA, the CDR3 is TGTGCCTGGAGTGCCGTGGACAGTTACGAGCAGTACTTC. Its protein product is CAWSAVDSYEQYF.

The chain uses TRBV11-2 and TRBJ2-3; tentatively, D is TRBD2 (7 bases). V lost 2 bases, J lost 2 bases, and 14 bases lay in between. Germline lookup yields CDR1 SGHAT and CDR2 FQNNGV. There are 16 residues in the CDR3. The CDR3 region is CASSLLGGDFTDTQYF. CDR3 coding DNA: TGTGCCAGCAGCTTATTAGGGGGGGACTTCACAGATACGCAGTATTTT.

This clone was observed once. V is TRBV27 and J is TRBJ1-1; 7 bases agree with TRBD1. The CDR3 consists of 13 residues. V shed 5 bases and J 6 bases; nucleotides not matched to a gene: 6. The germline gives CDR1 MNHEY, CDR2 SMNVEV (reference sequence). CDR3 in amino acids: CASSPHRGAEAFF. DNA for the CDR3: TGTGCCAGCAGTCCACACAGGGGCGCTGAAGCTTTCTTT.

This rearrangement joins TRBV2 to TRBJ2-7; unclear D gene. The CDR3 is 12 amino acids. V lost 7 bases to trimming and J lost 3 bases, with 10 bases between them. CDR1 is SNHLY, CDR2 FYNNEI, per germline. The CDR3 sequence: CASKDRIYEQYF. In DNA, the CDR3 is TGTGCCAGCAAGGACCGGATCTACGAGCAGTACTTC. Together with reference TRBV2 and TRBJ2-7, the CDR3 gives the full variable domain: EPEVTQTPSHQVTQMGQEVILRCVPISNHLYFYWYRQILGQKVEFLVSFYNNEISEKSEIFDDQFSVERPDGSNFTLKIRSTKLEDSAMYFCASKDRIYEQYFGPGTRLTVT.

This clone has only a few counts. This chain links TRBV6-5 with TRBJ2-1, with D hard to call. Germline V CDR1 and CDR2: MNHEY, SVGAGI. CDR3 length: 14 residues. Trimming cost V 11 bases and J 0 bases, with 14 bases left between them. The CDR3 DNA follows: TGTGCCGTAAACCAAGAGAGCTCCTACAATGAGCAGTTCTTC. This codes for CAVNQESSYNEQFF.

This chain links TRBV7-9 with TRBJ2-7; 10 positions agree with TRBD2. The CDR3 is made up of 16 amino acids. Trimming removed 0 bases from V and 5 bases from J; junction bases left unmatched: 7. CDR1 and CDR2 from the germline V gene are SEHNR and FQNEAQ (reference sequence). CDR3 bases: TGTGCCAGCAGCTTAGCGCTAGCCCTAGCGGGGGACGAGCAGTACTTC. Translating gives CASSLALALAGDEQYF.